The entry that follows covers one T cell receptor (beta chain) sequence. Its antigen remains unidentified. Combining a sample-barcoded 5' primer with a J-beta primer mix, a second PCR ran for about 6 to 12 cycles. TCRdb fed the 5' RACE reads into MiXCR, producing one record per CDR3 protein. The sample shows some 1.5 million distinct CDR3 sequences, roughly 30% of them seen only once. The data belong to a study of blood T cells in healthy people across ages. On the study more broadly: Per two T cells, template switching captured roughly one barcoded beta molecule.

The CDR3 spans 13 residues. Germline V gene data show CDR1 as DFQATT and CDR2 as SNEGSKA (reference sequence). The germline V and J ends were trimmed by 3 bases and 4 bases, with 12 bases remaining between them. In terms of origin and age, donors were healthy Caucasian individuals from Russia aged roughly 6 to 95. The study, taken as a whole, reports: Both higher diversity and more naive CD4+ cells marked long-lived donors when set against aged donors.

The sequence was collected from a woman in her twenties or thirties in good health. The chain has TRBV20-1 and TRBJ1-1; D is perhaps TRBD1 (5 bases). The specimen sequenced was blood. The CDR3 DNA sequence: TGCAGTGCTAGCCCGGGGGGTAGCACTGAAGCTTTCTTT. Translating gives CSASPGGSTEAFF.